This passage covers 19 T cell receptor beta chains from one sample sequenced in a study of blood T cell repertoires in COVID-19. Using immunoSEQ multiplex PCR, the repertoire was profiled, and TCRdb retains in-frame clones only, with some absent. This table has some 300,000 clones, 80% to 90% appearing once. Sequencing input: peripheral blood. The receptors were sampled from a woman aged 45-59 years with COVID-19, enrolled during active disease.

The gene calls are TRBV5-1 and TRBJ1-1, with 7 nucleotides matching TRBD1. Germline V gene sequence: CDR1 SGHRS, CDR2 YFSETQ. The CDR3 totals 15 residues. Trimming took 3 bases from V and 2 from J; bases not matched to a gene: 7. The CDR3 loop is CASSWGTELNTEAFF. The CDR3 DNA is TGCGCCAGCAGCTGGGGGACAGAATTAAACACTGAAGCTTTCTTT.

The chain links TRBV11-2 to TRBJ1-1, with 10 nucleotides matching TRBD1. Germline V gene lookup returns CDR1 SGHAT and CDR2 FQNNGV. The CDR3 covers 15 residues. The J segment lost 4 bases and the V segment lost 3 bases, leaving 5 bases of the junction unmatched. In DNA, the CDR3 is TGTGCCAGCAGCTTCCGACAGGGGGCTCTCACTGAAGCTTTCTTT. Its translation: CASSFRQGALTEAFF.

This chain links TRBV18 with TRBJ2-1; D is possibly TRBD2 (5 bases). Trimming took off 2 bases at V and 2 bases at J, with 13 bases between the two ends. Germline V gene sequence: CDR1 KGHSH, CDR2 LQKENI. CDR3 length: 16 residues. The CDR3, as DNA: TGTGCCAGCTCACCAAAGGGAAGGGAGACCTACAATGAGCAGTTCTTC. It yields the protein CASSPKGRETYNEQFF.

Here the CDR3 reads CASSPRQGTEKLFF. CDR3 coding DNA: TGTGCCAGCAGTCCTCGACAGGGAACTGAAAAACTGTTTTTT. This sequence joins TRBV3-1 (or the pseudogene TRBV3-2) and TRBJ1-4; TRBD1 aligns across 7 bases. The CDR3 spans 14 residues. Trimming removed 6 bases from V and 7 bases from J; junction bases left unmatched: 8. The germline gives CDR1 LGHDT, CDR2 YNNKEL (reference sequence).

The chain joins TRBV19 to TRBJ2-7; D is perhaps TRBD2 (6 bases). The CDR3 covers 12 residues. V lost 5 bases and J lost 7, with 12 bases in between. CDR1 is LNHDA and CDR2 is SQIVND in the germline V gene (reference sequence). The CDR3 loop reads CASSGGSGEQYF. The CDR3 nucleotides read TGTGCCAGTAGTGGGGGGTCAGGGGAGCAGTACTTC.

The V gene is TRBV29-1, the J gene TRBJ2-1; 12 bases match TRBD2. J lost 13 bases, V lost 5 bases, and 6 bases had no gene match. This CDR3 has 12 amino acids. Germline CDR1 SQVTM, CDR2 ANQGSEA. In nucleotides, the CDR3 is TGCAGCGTTCCCGGGACTAGCGGGTCACAGTTCTTC. Its protein product is CSVPGTSGSQFF.

The CDR3 is CASSLTTEAFF. CDR3 sequence (DNA): TGTGCCAGCAGTCTCACAACTGAAGCTTTCTTT. The chain is built from TRBV12-3 or TRBV12-4 and TRBJ1-1; D not resolved. V was shortened by 5 bases and J by 5 bases, with 6 bases between the two germline ends. CDR3 length equals 11 residues.

The chain carries TRBV6-6 and TRBJ1-5, with 7 bases that match TRBD1. V was clipped by 5 bases and J by 0 bases; unmatched bases: 10. There are 17 residues in the CDR3. Germline CDR1 MNHNY, CDR2 SVGAGI (reference sequence). The CDR3 DNA sequence: TGTGCCAGCAGTCTTGGACAGGTTCTATATAGCAATCAGCCCCAGCATTTT. Protein: CASSLGQVLYSNQPQHF.

V is TRBV30 and J is TRBJ1-6; D is ambiguous. V lost 2 bases to trimming and J lost 2 bases, with 10 bases between them. Germline CDR1 reads GTSNPN; CDR2 reads SVGIG (reference sequence). The CDR3 extends over 15 amino acids. The CDR3 spells CAWSPSGAYNSPLHF. CDR3 DNA: TGTGCCTGGAGTCCCTCCGGGGCCTATAATTCACCCCTCCACTTT.

The CDR3 coding sequence is TGTGCCAGCAGCACCCGGGGGGAGCAGTTCTTC. It specifies CASSTRGEQFF. The chain couples TRBV13 to TRBJ2-1, with a tentative D call TRBD2 (6 bases). The V end lost 5 bases, the J end lost 10 bases, and 9 bases lay between the germline ends. The CDR3 covers 11 residues. The germline V gene has CDR1 PRHDT and CDR2 FYEKMQ (reference sequence).

The gene calls are TRBV5-4 and TRBJ2-7; TRBD1 matches 10 bases. The CDR3 is 15 residues long. V dropped 5 bases and J dropped 1; count of bases not matched to a gene: 6. Germline V CDR1 and CDR2: SGHNT, YYREEE (reference sequence). The CDR3 loop reads CASSLPGQGSYEQYF. For the CDR3, the DNA is TGTGCCAGCAGTTTACCGGGACAGGGGTCCTACGAGCAGTACTTC.

The gene calls are TRBV4-3 and TRBJ2-3; 7 nucleotides line up with TRBD2. J was trimmed by 3 bases and V by 0 bases; bases with no gene match: 9. CDR1 is LGHNA, CDR2 YSLEER, per germline. CDR3 length: 17 amino acids. The CDR3 DNA is TGCGCCAGCAGCCAAGATCGGCGGGAGCTCCTGACAGATACGCAGTATTTT. Translation: CASSQDRRELLTDTQYF.

This clone was recorded only once. This chain uses TRBV3-1 (or the pseudogene TRBV3-2) with TRBJ2-7; no firm D call. Germline CDR1 LGHDT, CDR2 YNNKEL (reference sequence). CDR3 size: 11 residues. Trimming pared 6 bases from V and 7 bases from J, leaving 10 bases between. This CDR3 reads CASSYLGEQYF. CDR3 sequence (DNA): TGTGCCAGCAGTTACCTCGGGGAGCAGTACTTC.

The chain has TRBV3-1 (or the pseudogene TRBV3-2) and TRBJ1-2, with D hard to call. CDR1 LGHDT and CDR2 YNNKEL come from the germline V gene (reference sequence). This CDR3 has 17 residues. V lost 0 bases and J lost 4, with 18 bases in between. The CDR3, as DNA: TGTGCCAGCAGCCAAGATCGCCGGTTTGTTCCCTTCTATGGCTACACCTTC. The encoded protein is CASSQDRRFVPFYGYTF.

The CDR3 is CASASGGLAGADTQYF. The CDR3 nucleotides read TGTGCCAGTGCCTCGGGAGGACTAGCGGGAGCAGATACGCAGTATTTT. The chain combines TRBV19 with TRBJ2-3; 13 bases align to TRBD2. The CDR3 is 16 residues long. The V gene's germline CDR1 is LNHDA and CDR2 SQIVND (reference sequence). With V trimmed by 8 bases and J by 4 bases, 9 bases remained unmatched.

The chain combines TRBV12-3 or TRBV12-4 with TRBJ2-1; D might be TRBD1 (5 bases). The V and J ends lost 6 bases and 4 bases respectively, with 10 bases between them. The CDR3 spans 13 residues. The CDR3 bases are TGTGCCAGCAGAACAGGATCTTACAATGAGCAGTTCTTC. Protein: CASRTGSYNEQFF.

At least ten counts were recorded for this clone. The chain combines TRBV7-9 with TRBJ1-3; 10 bases match TRBD1. Germline V gene data show CDR1 as SEHNR and CDR2 as FQNEAQ (reference sequence). V was pared by 5 bases and J by 0 bases, with 10 bases of the junction left unmatched. The CDR3 covers 18 residues. CDR3 DNA: TGTGCCAGCAGCCCGGGACAGGGGCCCTCCAACTCTGGAAACACCATATATTTT. This translates into CASSPGQGPSNSGNTIYF. Variable domain in full (rest from reference TRBV7-9 and TRBJ1-3): DTGVSQNPRHKITKRGQNVTFRCDPISEHNRLYWYRQTLGQGPEFLTYFQNEAQLEKSRLLSDRFSAERPKGSFSTLEIQRTEQGDSAMYLCASSPGQGPSNSGNTIYFGEGSWLTVV.

The chain couples TRBV21-1 to TRBJ2-7; TRBD2 is the table's D call, not checked against the DNA. TRBV21-1 is listed as a pseudogene. The CDR3 extends over 16 amino acids. For the CDR3, the DNA is TGTGCCAGCACCCCGCCGGTGGAACGGGGGAAGGACGAGCAGTACTTC. Its protein product is CASTPPVERGKDEQYF.

This clone was seen once. J is TRBJ2-5 and V is TRBV6-2 or TRBV6-3; 10 nucleotides line up with TRBD2. Germline lookup yields CDR1 MNHEY and CDR2 SVGEGT. Trimming took 6 bases from V and 5 from J; bases not matched to a gene: 9. CDR3 size: 15 residues. CDR3 region: CASSLAGVGAETQYF. CDR3 in DNA: TGTGCCAGCAGCCTAGCGGGAGTCGGCGCCGAGACCCAGTACTTC.